The 19 T cell receptor beta chains listed next were all sequenced from one sample in a study of beta chain features in type 1 diabetes. Findings and caveats of the study: When Type 1 diabetes patients were examined, their TCRB CDR3s proved moderately but significantly shorter in all four CD4+ subsets.

The antigens for these receptors are not known. The isolated RNA, all of it, was reverse transcribed, so expressed TCRB transcripts were what got sequenced. The method was immunoSEQ multiplex PCR; TCRdb's version includes in-frame clones alone and lacks a portion of them. This table holds around 650,000 clones, over 10% found once. Specimen: naive CD4+ T cells from blood. The receptors derive from a man in his thirties or forties with type 1 diabetes.

V and J are TRBV5-1 and TRBJ2-3; D is undetermined. Germline CDR1 reads SGHRS; CDR2 reads YFSETQ. The CDR3 has 13 residues. V lost 4 bases and J 0 bases, leaving 6 bases between the germline ends. The CDR3 bases are TGCGCCAGCAGCCCGGACAGCACAGATACGCAGTATTTT. Its protein is CASSPDSTDTQYF.

This clone was found a few times. This specimen includes other DNA sequences encoding the same CDR3. The chain carries TRBV28 and TRBJ1-2; D not certain. The CDR3 length is 12 residues. Per germline, CDR1 MDHEN and CDR2 SYDVKM. The V end lost 2 bases, the J end lost 5 bases, and 6 bases lay between the germline ends. The CDR3 region has the DNA TGTGCCAGCAGTTTACGCACGTATGGCTACACCTTC. Its protein product is CASSLRTYGYTF.

This clone was found a few times. The chain recombines TRBV7-9 with TRBJ1-5, with unresolved D. The V end lost 6 bases, the J end lost 5 bases, and 11 bases lay between the germline ends. The CDR3 length is 13 residues. Looked up from germline, CDR1 is SEHNR and CDR2 is FQNEAQ (reference sequence). CDR3 region: CASSFDEYQPQHF. CDR3 sequence (DNA): TGTGCCAGCAGTTTCGATGAATATCAGCCCCAGCATTTT.

J is TRBJ2-7 and V is TRBV7-2; D is ambiguous. V was pared by 1 base and J by 5 bases, with 9 bases between. The germline V gene encodes CDR1 SGHTA and CDR2 FQGNSA. The CDR3 sequence is 13 residues long. CDR3 DNA sequence: TGTGCCAGCAGCTTAGTTACGAGGCACGAGCAGTACTTC. Protein sequence: CASSLVTRHEQYF.

V usage is TRBV6-5 and J usage is TRBJ2-2; a weak D match, TRBD2 (6 bases). The CDR3 is made up of 15 amino acids. Trimming stripped 6 bases from V and 5 bases from J, with 16 bases between. From germline, CDR1 is MNHEY and CDR2 SVGAGI. The CDR3 loop is CASRPPRGETGELFF. The CDR3 DNA reads as TGTGCCAGCAGGCCCCCGCGGGGCGAAACCGGGGAGCTGTTTTTT.

In this sample, this clone turned up a few times. The chain couples TRBV7-9 to TRBJ2-5; D is uncertain. Per germline, CDR1 SEHNR and CDR2 FQNEAQ (reference sequence). V was cut by 6 bases and J by 8 bases, with 10 bases left in between. The CDR3 is 11 residues long. CDR3 sequence reads: CASRISSTQYF. DNA of the CDR3: TGTGCCAGCAGGATCTCCTCAACCCAGTACTTC.

This clone was counted only a few times. The rearrangement joins TRBV19 to TRBJ2-5; weak D call: TRBD1 (6 bases). The germline V gene has CDR1 LNHDA and CDR2 SQIVND (reference sequence). Deletions cut 3 bases from V and 1 base from J, with 9 bases between. CDR3 length equals 14 residues. CDR3 region: CASSIRTAQETQYF. DNA of the CDR3: TGTGCCAGTAGTATCCGGACAGCCCAAGAGACCCAGTACTTC.

The chain couples TRBV29-1 to TRBJ2-3; 7 bases are shared with TRBD1. Germline V gene sequence: CDR1 SQVTM, CDR2 ANQGSEA. This CDR3 has 14 residues. V dropped 7 bases and J dropped 3; count of bases not matched to a gene: 10. CDR3: CSGTGVGMTDTQYF. Here the CDR3 DNA reads TGCAGCGGCACAGGGGTGGGGATGACAGATACGCAGTATTTT.

The chain joins TRBV4-1 to TRBJ1-2, with 8 bases lining up with TRBD1. CDR1 and CDR2 from the germline V gene are MGHRA and YSYEKL. CDR3 length: 16 residues. V gave up 0 bases and J gave up 5 bases; unmatched junction bases: 8. The CDR3 bases are TGCGCCAGCAGCCAAGATAGGGCGACAGGGGAATATGGCTACACCTTC. It encodes CASSQDRATGEYGYTF.

This clone was observed a handful of times. The chain combines TRBV10-3 with TRBJ1-1, with D possibly matching TRBD1 (5 bases). The CDR3 is 12 amino acids. Germline loops: CDR1 ENHRY, CDR2 SYGVKD. V was pared by 8 bases and J by 12 bases, with 19 bases between. The CDR3 DNA reads TGTGCCATCGGGTACCAAGGACAAGTTACTTTCTTT. Translation gives CAIGYQGQVTFF.

The V call is TRBV5-8, the J call TRBJ1-5; TRBD1 matches 8 bases. The CDR3 spans 15 residues. J gave up 4 bases and V 0 bases, and 3 bases lay outside the gene matches. Germline CDR1 SGHTS, CDR2 YDEGEE. In DNA form, the CDR3 reads TGTGCCAGCAGCTTGGCCGGACAGGGAAATCAGCCCCAGCATTTT. It specifies CASSLAGQGNQPQHF.

This clone was seen more than once but under ten times. The sample carries other DNA sequences with the same CDR3. This chain joins TRBV5-4 and TRBJ2-1; either TRBD1 or TRBD2 may supply D (5 bases each). This CDR3 contains 15 residues. Germline V gene data show CDR1 as SGHNT and CDR2 as YYREEE (reference sequence). V gave up 4 bases and J gave up 0 bases, with 11 bases separating them. CDR3 nucleotides: TGTGCCAGCAGCCTCGACAGCGGCTCCTACAATGAGCAGTTCTTC. Its translation: CASSLDSGSYNEQFF.

The DNA of the CDR3 is TGTGCCTGGAGGGGGGAAGAGAGCTACACCTTC. Encoded protein: CAWRGEESYTF. The chain joins TRBV30 to TRBJ1-2; maybe TRBD1 (5 bases). This CDR3 has 11 residues. Germline loops: CDR1 GTSNPN, CDR2 SVGIG (reference sequence). Trimming left V 3 bases short and J 9 bases short, with 11 bases between.

The V and J genes are TRBV28 and TRBJ1-5; D is unclear. The CDR3 spans 11 residues. Germline V gene data show CDR1 as MDHEN and CDR2 as SYDVKM. V gave up 6 bases and J gave up 5 bases, with 5 bases separating them. Here the CDR3 reads CASRGDQPQHF. The CDR3 bases are TGTGCCAGCAGGGGTGATCAGCCCCAGCATTTT.

Only a few counts were recorded for this clone. The CDR3 region has the DNA TGTGCCAGCAGTTACGGACAGGGGAACTACGAGCAGTACTTC. It is translated as CASSYGQGNYEQYF. The genes are TRBV6-5 and TRBJ2-7; the match to TRBD1 covers 9 bases. V lost 2 bases, J lost 3 bases, and 2 bases stayed unmatched. The CDR3 totals 14 residues. Per germline, CDR1 MNHEY and CDR2 SVGAGI.

This clone was observed a handful of times. Other DNA variants within this sample encode the same CDR3. The rearrangement joins TRBV5-1 to TRBJ2-7; D may be TRBD2 (5 bases). The CDR3 length is 15 residues. Germline CDR1 reads SGHRS; CDR2 reads YFSETQ. V was cut by 4 bases and J by 1 base, with 15 bases left in between. The CDR3 DNA reads TGCGCCAGCAGCCCCCATTTCAGCGGATCCTACGAGCAGTACTTC. Residues: CASSPHFSGSYEQYF.

This clone was seen more than once but under ten times. The chain combines TRBV6-5 with TRBJ2-7; 7 nucleotides align to TRBD1. Germline V gene lookup returns CDR1 MNHEY and CDR2 SVGAGI. This CDR3 spans 14 amino acids. The junction had 8 bases not matched to a gene; V was cut back by 5 bases and J by 4 bases. CDR3 nucleotides: TGTGCCAGCAGTCCCCGGGACAGAAGGTACGAGCAGTACTTC. As protein: CASSPRDRRYEQYF.

This clone has only a few counts. The rearrangement links TRBV7-2 to TRBJ2-1; D may match TRBD1 or TRBD2 (5 bases each). The CDR3 extends over 13 amino acids. Germline assignment: CDR1 SGHTA and CDR2 FQGNSA. Trimming took 5 bases from V and 10 from J, leaving 15 bases between them. In DNA form, the CDR3 reads TGTGCCAGCAGCGCCAGGGATGGAGGCGAGCAGTTCTTC. Its translation is CASSARDGGEQFF.

This chain uses TRBV18 with TRBJ1-2; tentative D call: TRBD1 (5 bases). Germline loops: CDR1 KGHSH, CDR2 LQKENI. The CDR3 has 16 amino acids. V lost 0 bases to trimming and J lost 4 bases, with 15 bases between them. CDR3 sequence (DNA): TGTGCCAGCTCACCACCGGATGGGGGGATGCTCTATGGCTACACCTTC. Amino acid sequence: CASSPPDGGMLYGYTF. Looking up the rest from reference TRBV18 and TRBJ1-2 gives the full variable domain: NAGVMQNPRHLVRRRGQEARLRCSPMKGHSHVYWYRQLPEEGLKFMVYLQKENIIDESGMPKERFSAEFPKEGPSILRIQQVVRGDSAAYFCASSPPDGGMLYGYTFGSGTRLTVV.